Presented here are 5 T cell receptor beta chains from one specimen sequenced in a study of T cell responses to AZD1222 COVID-19 vaccine. The assay was immunoSEQ multiplex PCR, and TCRdb's table has in-frame clones only and misses some. The data contain 95,000 to 110,000 clones, 87% of them seen just once; the ten biggest clones take up roughly 4.3%. Source: peripheral blood, taken on day 0 of AZD1222 vaccination. The receptors shown here come from an adult in good health.

The chain has TRBV7-9 and TRBJ2-4; maybe TRBD1 (5 bases). Trimming removed 4 bases at V and 4 bases at J, with 8 bases between. Germline-derived CDR1 and CDR2 are SEHNR and FQNEAQ (reference sequence). CDR3 size: 13 residues. In nucleotides, the CDR3 is TGTGCCAGCAGCTGGACAACTAAAAACATTCAGTACTTC. It yields the protein CASSWTTKNIQYF.

V usage is TRBV5-1 and J usage is TRBJ2-5, with 9 bases fitting TRBD1. This CDR3 comprises 15 residues. Unmatched junction bases numbered 14, after V lost 6 bases and J lost 8 bases. CDR1 and CDR2 (germline): SGHRS, YFSETQ. The CDR3 reads CASTLRTGAGETQYF. In nucleotides, the CDR3 is TGCGCCAGCACTCTGCGGACAGGGGCGGGAGAAACCCAGTACTTC.

J is TRBJ2-2 and V is TRBV2; weak D call: TRBD2 (6 bases). The V gene lost 4 bases and the J gene lost 2 bases, with 20 bases spanning the gap. The germline CDR1 and CDR2 sequences are SNHLY and FYNNEI. CDR3 length: 18 residues. The CDR3 DNA sequence: TGTGCCAGCAGTGTTCTTATGGCGGGGATATCAAACACCGGGGAGCTGTTTTTT. Translating gives CASSVLMAGISNTGELFF.

V gene TRBV11-2 combines with J gene TRBJ2-2; D is perhaps TRBD2 (6 bases). CDR1 and CDR2 (germline): SGHAT, FQNNGV. This CDR3 region has 14 residues. Trimming shortened V by 3 bases and J by 6 bases, and 11 bases separated the two germline ends. CDR3 nucleotides: TGTGCCAGCAGCTTGGGCGGGGTCTCCGGGGAGCTGTTTTTT. Residues: CASSLGGVSGELFF.

This chain uses TRBV9 with TRBJ2-3, with TRBD1 matching 9 bases. V lost 0 bases and J lost 4; bases outside the gene matches: 6. The CDR3 is made up of 16 amino acids. CDR1 is SGDLS, CDR2 YYNGEE, per germline. This CDR3 is CASSVVGTGSSDTQYF. CDR3 bases: TGTGCCAGCAGCGTAGTGGGGACAGGGTCATCAGATACGCAGTATTTT.